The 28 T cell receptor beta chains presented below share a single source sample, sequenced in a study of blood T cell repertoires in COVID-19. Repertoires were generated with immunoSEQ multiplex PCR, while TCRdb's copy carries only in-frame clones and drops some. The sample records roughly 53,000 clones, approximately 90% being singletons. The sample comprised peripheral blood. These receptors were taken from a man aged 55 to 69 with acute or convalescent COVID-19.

The CDR3, as DNA: TGTGCCAGCAGTGCACGGCGCGGCTCCTACAATGAGCAGTTCTTC. This translates into CASSARRGSYNEQFF. The rearrangement links TRBV27 to TRBJ2-1; no reliable D call. Looked up from germline, CDR1 is MNHEY and CDR2 is SMNVEV (reference sequence). CDR3 size: 15 residues. V lost 5 bases and J lost 0, with 11 bases in between.

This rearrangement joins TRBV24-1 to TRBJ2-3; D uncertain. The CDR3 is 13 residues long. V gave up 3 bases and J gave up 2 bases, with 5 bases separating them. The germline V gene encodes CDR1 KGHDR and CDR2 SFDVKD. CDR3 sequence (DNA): TGTGCCACCAGTGATGGAGACACAGATACGCAGTATTTT. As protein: CATSDGDTDTQYF.

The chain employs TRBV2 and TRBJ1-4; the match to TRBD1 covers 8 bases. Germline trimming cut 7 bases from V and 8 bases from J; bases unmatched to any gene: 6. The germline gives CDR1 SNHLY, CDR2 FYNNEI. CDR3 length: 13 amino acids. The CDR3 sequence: CASTGDRLEKLFF. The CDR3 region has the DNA TGTGCCAGCACCGGGGACAGGTTGGAAAAACTGTTTTTT.

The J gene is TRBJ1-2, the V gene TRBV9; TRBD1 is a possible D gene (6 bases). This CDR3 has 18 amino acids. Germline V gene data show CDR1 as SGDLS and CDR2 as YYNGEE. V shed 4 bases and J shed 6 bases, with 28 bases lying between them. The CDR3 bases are TGTGCCAGCAGCCCTCCTCCCGAGGGGGTCGTGAGTTCGGATGGCTACACCTTC. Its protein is CASSPPPEGVVSSDGYTF.

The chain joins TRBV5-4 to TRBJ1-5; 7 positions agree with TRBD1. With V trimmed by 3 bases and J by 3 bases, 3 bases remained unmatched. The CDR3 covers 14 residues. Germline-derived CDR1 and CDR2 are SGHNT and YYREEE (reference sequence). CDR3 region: CASSSDRFNQPQHF. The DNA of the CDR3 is TGTGCCAGCAGCTCGGACAGGTTCAATCAGCCCCAGCATTTT.

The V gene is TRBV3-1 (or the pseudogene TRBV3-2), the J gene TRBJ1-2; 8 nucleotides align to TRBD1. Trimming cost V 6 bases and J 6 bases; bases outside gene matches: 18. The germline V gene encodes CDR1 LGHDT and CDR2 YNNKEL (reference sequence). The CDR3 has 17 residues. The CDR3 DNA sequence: TGTGCCAGCAGTCAATACACACCAACAGGGGGAGGGGATGGCTACACCTTC. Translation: CASSQYTPTGGGDGYTF.

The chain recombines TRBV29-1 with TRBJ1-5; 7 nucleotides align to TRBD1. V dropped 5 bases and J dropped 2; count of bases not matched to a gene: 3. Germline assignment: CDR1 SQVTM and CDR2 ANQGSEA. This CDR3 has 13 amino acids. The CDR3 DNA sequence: TGCAGCGTTTGCGACAGGGGCAATCAGCCCCAGCATTTT. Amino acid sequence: CSVCDRGNQPQHF.

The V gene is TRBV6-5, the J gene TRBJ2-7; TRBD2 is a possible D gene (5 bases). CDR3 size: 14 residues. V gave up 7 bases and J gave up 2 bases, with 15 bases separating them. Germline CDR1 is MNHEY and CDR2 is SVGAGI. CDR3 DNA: TGTGCCAGCAAAGCGGCCATAACGACCTACGAGCAGTACTTC. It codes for CASKAAITTYEQYF.

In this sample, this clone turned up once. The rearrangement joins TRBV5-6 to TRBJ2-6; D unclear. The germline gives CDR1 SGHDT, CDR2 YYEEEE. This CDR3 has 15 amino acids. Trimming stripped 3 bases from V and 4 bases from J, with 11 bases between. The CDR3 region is CASSSLFEGANVLTF. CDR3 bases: TGTGCCAGCAGCTCACTGTTTGAAGGGGCCAACGTCCTGACTTTC.

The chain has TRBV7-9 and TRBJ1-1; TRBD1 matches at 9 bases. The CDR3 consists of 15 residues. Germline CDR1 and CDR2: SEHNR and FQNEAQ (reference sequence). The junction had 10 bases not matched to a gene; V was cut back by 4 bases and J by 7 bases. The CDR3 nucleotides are TGTGCCAGCAGCTCGACCGGGACAGGGAGAAATGAAGCTTTCTTT. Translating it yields CASSSTGTGRNEAFF. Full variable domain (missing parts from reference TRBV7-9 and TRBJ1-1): DTGVSQNPRHKITKRGQNVTFRCDPISEHNRLYWYRQTLGQGPEFLTYFQNEAQLEKSRLLSDRFSAERPKGSFSTLEIQRTEQGDSAMYLCASSSTGTGRNEAFFGQGTRLTVV.

The CDR3 DNA follows: TGCGCCAGCAGCACGCTCCAGACAGGGATCCACGAGCAGTACTTC. Translated, it gives CASSTLQTGIHEQYF. This rearrangement joins TRBV5-1 to TRBJ2-7; 7 positions agree with TRBD1. The junction had 12 bases not matched to a gene; V was cut back by 4 bases and J by 5 bases. The CDR3 loop spans 15 amino acids. From germline, CDR1 is SGHRS and CDR2 YFSETQ.

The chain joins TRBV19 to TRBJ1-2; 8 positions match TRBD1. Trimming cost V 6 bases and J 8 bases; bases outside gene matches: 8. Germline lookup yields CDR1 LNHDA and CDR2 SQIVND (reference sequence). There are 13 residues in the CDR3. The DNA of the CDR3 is TGTGCCAGTAGCCCGGGACAGGCTAGGGGCTACACCTTC. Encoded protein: CASSPGQARGYTF.

The CDR3 nucleotides are TGTGCCAGTAGTGACCCGGGGGGGGCCGCGGGAGATACGCAGTATTTT. Translation: CASSDPGGAAGDTQYF. This chain links TRBV19 with TRBJ2-3, with 8 bases fitting TRBD2. Germline lookup yields CDR1 LNHDA and CDR2 SQIVND (reference sequence). There are 16 residues in the CDR3. V shed 5 bases, J shed 5 bases, and the junction held 12 bases outside the gene matches.

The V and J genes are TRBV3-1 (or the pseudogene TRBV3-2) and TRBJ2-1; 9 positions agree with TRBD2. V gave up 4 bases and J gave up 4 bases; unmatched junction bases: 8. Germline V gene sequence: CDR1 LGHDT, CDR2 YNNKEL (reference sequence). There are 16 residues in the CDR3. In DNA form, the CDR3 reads TGTGCCAGCAGCCGCGGGGGGGCTGGGAAGTACAATGAGCAGTTCTTC. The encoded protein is CASSRGGAGKYNEQFF.

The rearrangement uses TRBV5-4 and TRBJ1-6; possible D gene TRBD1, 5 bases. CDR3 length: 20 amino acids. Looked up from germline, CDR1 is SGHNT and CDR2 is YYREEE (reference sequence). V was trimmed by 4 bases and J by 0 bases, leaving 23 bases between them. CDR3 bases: TGTGCCAGCAGCCTATCGCCGGGGGGGACCTCTGGCTCCTATAATTCACCCCTCCACTTT. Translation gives CASSLSPGGTSGSYNSPLHF.

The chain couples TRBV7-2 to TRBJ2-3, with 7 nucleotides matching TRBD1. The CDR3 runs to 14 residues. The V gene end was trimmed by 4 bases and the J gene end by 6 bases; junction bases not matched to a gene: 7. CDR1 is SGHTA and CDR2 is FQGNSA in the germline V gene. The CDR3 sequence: CASSSDRVVDTQYF. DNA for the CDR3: TGTGCCAGCAGCTCCGACAGGGTGGTGGATACGCAGTATTTT.

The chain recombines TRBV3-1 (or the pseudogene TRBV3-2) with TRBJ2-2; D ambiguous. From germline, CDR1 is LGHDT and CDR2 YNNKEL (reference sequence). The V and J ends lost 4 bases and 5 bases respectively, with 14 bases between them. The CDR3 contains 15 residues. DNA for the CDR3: TGTGCCAGCAGCCTTAAGTTAGCAGTTACCGGGGAGCTGTTTTTT. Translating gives CASSLKLAVTGELFF.

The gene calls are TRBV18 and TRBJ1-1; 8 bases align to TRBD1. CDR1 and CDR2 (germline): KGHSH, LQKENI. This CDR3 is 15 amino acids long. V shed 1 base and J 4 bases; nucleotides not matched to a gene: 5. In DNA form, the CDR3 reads TGTGCCAGCTCACCACGCGTGGACAGGGTCACTGAAGCTTTCTTT. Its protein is CASSPRVDRVTEAFF.

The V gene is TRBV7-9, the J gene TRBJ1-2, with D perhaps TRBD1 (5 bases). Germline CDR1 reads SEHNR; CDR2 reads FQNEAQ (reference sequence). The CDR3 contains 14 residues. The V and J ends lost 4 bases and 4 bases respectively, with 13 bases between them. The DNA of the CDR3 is TGTGCCAGCAGCTGGGAGACCGGGGGCTATGGCTACACCTTC. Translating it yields CASSWETGGYGYTF.

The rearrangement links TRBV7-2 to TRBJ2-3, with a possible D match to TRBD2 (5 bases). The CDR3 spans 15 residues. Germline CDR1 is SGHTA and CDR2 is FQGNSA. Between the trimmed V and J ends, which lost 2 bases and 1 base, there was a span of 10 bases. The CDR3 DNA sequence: TGTGCCAGCAGCTTAAGAGGGTCGGGCACAGATACGCAGTATTTT. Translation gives CASSLRGSGTDTQYF.

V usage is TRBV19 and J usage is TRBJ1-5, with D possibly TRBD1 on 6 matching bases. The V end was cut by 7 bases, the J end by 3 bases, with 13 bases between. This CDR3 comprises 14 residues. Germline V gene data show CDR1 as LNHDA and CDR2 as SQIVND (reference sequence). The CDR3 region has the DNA TGTGCCAGTACCCCGGACAGAAACAATCAGCCCCAGCATTTT. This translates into CASTPDRNNQPQHF. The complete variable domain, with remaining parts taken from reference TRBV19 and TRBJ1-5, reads DGGITQSPKYLFRKEGQNVTLSCEQNLNHDAMYWYRQDPGQGLRLIYYSQIVNDFQKGDIAEGYSVSREKKESFPLTVTSAQKNPTAFYLCASTPDRNNQPQHFGDGTRLSIL.

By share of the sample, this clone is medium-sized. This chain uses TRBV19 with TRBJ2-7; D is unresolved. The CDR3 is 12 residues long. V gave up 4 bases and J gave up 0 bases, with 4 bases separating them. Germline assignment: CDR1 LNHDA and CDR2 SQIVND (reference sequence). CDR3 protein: CASSTSSYEQYF. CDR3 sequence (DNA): TGTGCCAGTAGTACCAGCTCCTACGAGCAGTACTTC.

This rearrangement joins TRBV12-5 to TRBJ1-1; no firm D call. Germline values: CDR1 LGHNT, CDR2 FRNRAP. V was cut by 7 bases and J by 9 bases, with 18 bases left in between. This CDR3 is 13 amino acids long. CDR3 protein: CASADPNSLKAFF. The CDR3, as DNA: TGTGCTAGTGCCGACCCAAACAGCCTAAAAGCTTTCTTT.

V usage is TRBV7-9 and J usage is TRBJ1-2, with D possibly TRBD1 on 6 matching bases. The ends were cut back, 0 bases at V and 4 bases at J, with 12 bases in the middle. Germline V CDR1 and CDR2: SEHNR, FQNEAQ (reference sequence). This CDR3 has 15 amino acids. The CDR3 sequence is CASSLAQGPTYGYTF. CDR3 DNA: TGTGCCAGCAGCTTAGCACAGGGCCCGACCTATGGCTACACCTTC.

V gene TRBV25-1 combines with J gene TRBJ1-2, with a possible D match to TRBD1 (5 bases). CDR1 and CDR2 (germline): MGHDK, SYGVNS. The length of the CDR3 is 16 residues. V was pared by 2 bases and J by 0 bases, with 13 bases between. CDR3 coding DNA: TGTGCCAGCAGTGAAACAGGTTCGGCCGCTAACTATGGCTACACCTTC. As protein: CASSETGSAANYGYTF.

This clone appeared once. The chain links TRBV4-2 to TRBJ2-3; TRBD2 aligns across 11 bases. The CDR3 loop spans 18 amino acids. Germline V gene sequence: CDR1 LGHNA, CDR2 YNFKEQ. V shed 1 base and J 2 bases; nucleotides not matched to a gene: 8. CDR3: CASSQVAGGAADTDTQYF. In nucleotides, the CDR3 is TGTGCCAGCAGCCAAGTAGCGGGGGGGGCCGCAGACACAGATACGCAGTATTTT.

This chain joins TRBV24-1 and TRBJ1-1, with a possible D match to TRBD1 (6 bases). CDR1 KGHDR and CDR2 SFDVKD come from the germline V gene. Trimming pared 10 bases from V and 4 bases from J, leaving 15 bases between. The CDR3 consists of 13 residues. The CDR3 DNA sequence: TGTGCCACGGAAGACAGGTGGGGCACTGAAGCTTTCTTT. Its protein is CATEDRWGTEAFF.

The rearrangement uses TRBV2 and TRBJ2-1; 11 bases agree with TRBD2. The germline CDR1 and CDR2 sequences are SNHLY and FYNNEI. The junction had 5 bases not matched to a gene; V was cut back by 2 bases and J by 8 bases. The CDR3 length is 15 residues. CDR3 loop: CASSEWVAGGDEQFF. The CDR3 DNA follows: TGTGCCAGCAGTGAATGGGTAGCGGGGGGGGATGAGCAGTTCTTC.